This entry lists 7 T cell receptor beta chains sequenced from one sample in a study of Tregs in tolerant kidney transplant recipients. This table comes from immunoSEQ multiplex PCR, and its TCRdb copy is limited to in-frame clones, with some not included. The repertoire holds about 110,000 clones, with 90% as singletons. The sample here was CD4+ T cells from blood, taken before the transplant. All receptors derive from a human donor who received a combined kidney and bone marrow transplant.

The chain links TRBV7-2 to TRBJ1-2; TRBD1 matches at 8 bases. Germline CDR1 and CDR2: SGHTA and FQGNSA. The CDR3 contains 17 residues. V lost 5 bases and J lost 4; bases outside the gene matches: 15. DNA for the CDR3: TGTGCCAGCAGCCCTCGATCGGAGGTCAGGGGGCCCTATGGCTACACCTTC. Translating gives CASSPRSEVRGPYGYTF.

This sequence joins TRBV19 and TRBJ1-1; perhaps TRBD1 as D (5 bases). The V end was cut by 3 bases, the J end by 3 bases, with 8 bases between. Germline V gene lookup returns CDR1 LNHDA and CDR2 SQIVND (reference sequence). This CDR3 is 13 amino acids long. CDR3 nucleotides: TGTGCCAGTAGTATTGGGGGGGACACTGAAGCTTTCTTT. Translated: CASSIGGDTEAFF. Based on the CDR3 plus reference TRBV19 and TRBJ1-1, the full variable domain is DGGITQSPKYLFRKEGQNVTLSCEQNLNHDAMYWYRQDPGQGLRLIYYSQIVNDFQKGDIAEGYSVSREKKESFPLTVTSAQKNPTAFYLCASSIGGDTEAFFGQGTRLTVV.

The chain links TRBV25-1 to TRBJ1-2, with 7 bases matching TRBD1. Germline trimming cut 2 bases from V and 8 bases from J; bases unmatched to any gene: 14. CDR3 size: 16 residues. Germline V gene data show CDR1 as MGHDK and CDR2 as SYGVNS. CDR3 nucleotides: TGTGCCAGCAGTGAAGGCGGGCCGGGGACAGTACGGGGCTACACCTTC. It is translated as CASSEGGPGTVRGYTF.

The chain carries TRBV29-1 and TRBJ2-5; D remains ambiguous. This CDR3 spans 14 amino acids. Trimming took off 4 bases at V and 2 bases at J, with 14 bases between the two ends. Per the germline V gene, CDR1 is SQVTM and CDR2 is ANQGSEA. CDR3 sequence reads: CSVVYRQMQETQYF. The CDR3 DNA reads TGCAGCGTTGTTTACCGACAAATGCAAGAGACCCAGTACTTC.

The chain uses TRBV5-1 and TRBJ1-5, with 7 positions matching TRBD1. Germline V gene data show CDR1 as SGHRS and CDR2 as YFSETQ. The CDR3 totals 15 residues. V gave up 0 bases and J gave up 2 bases; unmatched junction bases: 2. CDR3 sequence (DNA): TGCGCCAGCAGCTTGGGGACAGGACGCAATCAGCCCCAGCATTTT. Its protein product is CASSLGTGRNQPQHF.

This sequence joins TRBV10-3 and TRBJ1-2; no clear D gene. Trimming took off 5 bases at V and 1 base at J, with 8 bases between the two ends. Germline V CDR1 and CDR2: ENHRY, SYGVKD. The CDR3 has 13 amino acids. CDR3 protein: CAISSTSNYGYTF. The CDR3 bases are TGTGCCATCAGTTCGACAAGTAACTATGGCTACACCTTC.

This clone has only one observation. The rearrangement joins TRBV7-8 to TRBJ2-1; 10 nucleotides match TRBD1. Trimming took 5 bases from V and 0 from J; bases not matched to a gene: 1. Germline V gene sequence: CDR1 SGHVS, CDR2 FQNEAQ. This CDR3 is 15 amino acids long. The chain's CDR3 is CASSRTGGSYNEQFF. The CDR3 DNA sequence: TGTGCCAGCAGCCGGACAGGGGGCTCCTACAATGAGCAGTTCTTC. Based on the CDR3 plus reference TRBV7-8 and TRBJ2-1, the full variable domain is GAGVSQSPRYKVAKRGQDVALRCDPISGHVSLFWYQQALGQGPEFLTYFQNEAQLDKSGLPSDRFFAERPEGSVSTLKIQRTQQEDSAVYLCASSRTGGSYNEQFFGPGTRLTVL.